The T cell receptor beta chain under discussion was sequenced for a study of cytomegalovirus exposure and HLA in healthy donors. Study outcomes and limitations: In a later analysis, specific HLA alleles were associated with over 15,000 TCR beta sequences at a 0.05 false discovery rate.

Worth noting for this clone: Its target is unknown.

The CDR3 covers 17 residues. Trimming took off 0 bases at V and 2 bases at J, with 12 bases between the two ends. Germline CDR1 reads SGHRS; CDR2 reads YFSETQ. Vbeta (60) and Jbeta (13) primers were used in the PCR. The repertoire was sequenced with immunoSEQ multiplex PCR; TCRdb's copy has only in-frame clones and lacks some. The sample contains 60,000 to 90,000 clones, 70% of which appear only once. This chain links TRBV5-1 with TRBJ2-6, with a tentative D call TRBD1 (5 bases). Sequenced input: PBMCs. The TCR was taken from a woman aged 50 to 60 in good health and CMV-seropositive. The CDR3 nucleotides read TGCGCCAGCAGCTTGGGAACGGCGGACACTGGGGCCAACGTCCTGACTTTC. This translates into CASSLGTADTGANVLTF.